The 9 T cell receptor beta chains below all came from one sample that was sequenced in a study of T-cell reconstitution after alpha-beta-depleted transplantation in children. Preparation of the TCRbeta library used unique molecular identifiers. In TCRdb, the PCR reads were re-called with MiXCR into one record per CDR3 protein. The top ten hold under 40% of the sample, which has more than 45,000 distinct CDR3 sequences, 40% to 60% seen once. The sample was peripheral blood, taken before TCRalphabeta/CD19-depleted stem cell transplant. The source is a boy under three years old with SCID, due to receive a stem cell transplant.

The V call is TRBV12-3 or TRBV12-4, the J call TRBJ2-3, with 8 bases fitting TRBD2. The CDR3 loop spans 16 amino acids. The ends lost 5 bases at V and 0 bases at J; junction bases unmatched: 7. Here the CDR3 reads CASSAAGGPSTDTQYF. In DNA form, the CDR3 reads TGTGCCAGCAGTGCTGCGGGGGGTCCTAGCACAGATACGCAGTATTTT.

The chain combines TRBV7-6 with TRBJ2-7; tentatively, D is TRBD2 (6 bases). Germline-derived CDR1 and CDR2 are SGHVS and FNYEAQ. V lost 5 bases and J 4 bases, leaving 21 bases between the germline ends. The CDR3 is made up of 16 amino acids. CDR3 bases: TGTGCCAGCAGCCTCCGAAGCCCGGGGGTGGGATACGAGCAGTACTTC. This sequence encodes CASSLRSPGVGYEQYF.

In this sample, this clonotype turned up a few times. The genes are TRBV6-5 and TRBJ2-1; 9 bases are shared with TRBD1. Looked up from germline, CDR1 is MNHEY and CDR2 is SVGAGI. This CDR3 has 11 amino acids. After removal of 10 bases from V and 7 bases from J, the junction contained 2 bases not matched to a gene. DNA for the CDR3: TGTGCCACGGGACAGGGAAATGAGCAGTTCTTC. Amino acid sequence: CATGQGNEQFF.

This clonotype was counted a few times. The CDR3 sequence: CASRSNDNSPLHF. CDR3 nucleotides: TGCGCCAGCCGCTCGAATGACAATTCACCCCTCCACTTT. This rearrangement joins TRBV5-1 to TRBJ1-6; D uncertain. From germline, CDR1 is SGHRS and CDR2 YFSETQ. This CDR3 region has 13 residues. V lost 7 bases and J 7 bases, leaving 12 bases between the germline ends.

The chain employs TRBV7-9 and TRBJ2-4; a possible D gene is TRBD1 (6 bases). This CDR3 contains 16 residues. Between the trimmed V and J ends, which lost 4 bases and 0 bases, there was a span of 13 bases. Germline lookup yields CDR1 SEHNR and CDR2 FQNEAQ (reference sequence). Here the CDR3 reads CASSSPGQLAKNIQYF. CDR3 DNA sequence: TGTGCCAGCAGCTCCCCCGGACAGTTAGCCAAAAACATTCAGTACTTC.

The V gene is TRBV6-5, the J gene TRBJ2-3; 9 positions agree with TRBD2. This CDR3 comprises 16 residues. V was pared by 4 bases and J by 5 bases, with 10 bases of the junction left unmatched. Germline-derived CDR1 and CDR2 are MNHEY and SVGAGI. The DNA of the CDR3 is TGTGCCAGCAGTTCCCCCGGACTAGCGCCTTTAGATACGCAGTATTTT. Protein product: CASSSPGLAPLDTQYF.

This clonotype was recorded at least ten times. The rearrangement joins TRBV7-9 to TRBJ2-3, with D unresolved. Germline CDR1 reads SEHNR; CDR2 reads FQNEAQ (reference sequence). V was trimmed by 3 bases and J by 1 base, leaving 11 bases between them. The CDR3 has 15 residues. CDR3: CASSFPSSGTDTQYF. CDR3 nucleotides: TGTGCCAGCAGCTTCCCGTCAAGCGGCACAGATACGCAGTATTTT. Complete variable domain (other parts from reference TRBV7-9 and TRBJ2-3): DTGVSQNPRHKITKRGQNVTFRCDPISEHNRLYWYRQTLGQGPEFLTYFQNEAQLEKSRLLSDRFSAERPKGSFSTLEIQRTEQGDSAMYLCASSFPSSGTDTQYFGPGTRLTVL.

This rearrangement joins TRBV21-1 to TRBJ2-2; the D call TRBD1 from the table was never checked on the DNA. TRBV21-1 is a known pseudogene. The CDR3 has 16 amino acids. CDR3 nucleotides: TGTGCCAGCAGCAAAGAGGTGGGGGGGGCCGGCGGGGAGCTGTTTTTT. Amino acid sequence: CASSKEVGGAGGELFF.

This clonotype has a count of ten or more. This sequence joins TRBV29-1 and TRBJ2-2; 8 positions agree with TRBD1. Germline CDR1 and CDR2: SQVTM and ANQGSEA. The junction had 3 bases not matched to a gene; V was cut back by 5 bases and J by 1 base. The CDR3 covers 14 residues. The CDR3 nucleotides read TGCAGCGTTCAGGGGACAGGGAACACCGGGGAGCTGTTTTTT. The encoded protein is CSVQGTGNTGELFF.